The T cell receptor beta chain described here comes from a study of T cell responses to AZD1222 COVID-19 vaccine. Germline V gives CDR1 SGHKS, CDR2 YYEKEE (reference sequence). V lost 1 base, J lost 8 bases, and 12 bases lay in between. CDR3 length: 14 residues. TCRdb's copy holds only in-frame clones and misses some; the assay was immunoSEQ multiplex PCR. The sample contains some 120,000 clones, roughly 90% of which appear only once. Sequenced here: peripheral blood, sampled on day 0 of AZD1222 vaccination. This sequence was found in an adult in good health. The gene calls are TRBV5-5 and TRBJ1-4, with unresolved D. The CDR3 loop reads CASSLMADPEKLFF. For the CDR3, the DNA is TGTGCCAGCAGCTTGATGGCTGACCCAGAAAAACTGTTTTTT. Full variable domain (missing parts from reference TRBV5-5 and TRBJ1-4): DAGVTQSPTHLIKTRGQQVTLRCSPISGHKSVSWYQQVLGQGPQFIFQYYEKEERGRGNFPDRFSARQFPNYSSELNVNALLLGDSALYLCASSLMADPEKLFFGSGTQLSVL.